This T cell receptor (beta chain) was captured by sequencing in a study of blood T cell repertoires in COVID-19. Study-level information: T cells, B-cell-depleted T cells, or PBMCs supplied cDNA or gDNA.

The method was immunoSEQ multiplex PCR; TCRdb's version includes in-frame clones alone and lacks a portion of them. The data show 180,000 or so clones, with 70% to 85% seen just once and around 9.8% held by the top ten. V was clipped by 4 bases and J by 3 bases; unmatched bases: 2. This CDR3 is 12 amino acids long. Germline CDR1 and CDR2: SQVTM and ANQGSEA. The gene calls are TRBV29-1 and TRBJ1-1, with 7 positions matching TRBD1. This receptor was identified in a woman older than 75 with acute or convalescent COVID-19. The specimen sequenced was peripheral blood. CDR3 coding DNA: TGCAGCGTTGGGGGACAGCACACTGAAGCTTTCTTT. This translates into CSVGGQHTEAFF.